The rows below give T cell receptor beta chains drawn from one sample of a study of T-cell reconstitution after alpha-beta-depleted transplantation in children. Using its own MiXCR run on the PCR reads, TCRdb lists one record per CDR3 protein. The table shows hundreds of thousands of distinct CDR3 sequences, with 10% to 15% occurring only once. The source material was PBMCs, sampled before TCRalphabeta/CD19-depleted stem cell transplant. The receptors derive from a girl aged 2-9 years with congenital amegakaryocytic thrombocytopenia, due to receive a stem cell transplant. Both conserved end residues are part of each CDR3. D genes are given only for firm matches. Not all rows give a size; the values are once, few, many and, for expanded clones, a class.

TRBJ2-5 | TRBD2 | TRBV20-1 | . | TGCAGTGCTAGCGGGAGGAGGGAGGAGACCCAGTACTTC | CSASGRREETQYF
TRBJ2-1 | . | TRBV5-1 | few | TGCGCCAGCAGCTTGGCCCACAGGGCGGATGAGCAGTTCTTC | CASSLAHRADEQFF
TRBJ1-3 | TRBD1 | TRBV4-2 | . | TGTGCCAGCAGCCAAGGGACAGGGGACTTCACCATATATTTT | CASSQGTGDFTIYF
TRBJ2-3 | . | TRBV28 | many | TGTGCCAGCAGAGAGCGGAGGGGGTTAGATACGCAGTATTTT | CASRERRGLDTQYF
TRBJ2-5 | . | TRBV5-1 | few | TGCGCCAGCAGCGCACAGGGAGGCTTGGAGACCCAGTACTTC | CASSAQGGLETQYF
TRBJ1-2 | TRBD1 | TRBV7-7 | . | TGTGCCAGCAGCCCCATTCGGACAGGGCGCTATGGCTACACCTTC | CASSPIRTGRYGYTF
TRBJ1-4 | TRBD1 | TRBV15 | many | TGTGCCACCAGCAGAGAAGGGACAGGGGTAGAAAAACTGTTTTTT | CATSREGTGVEKLFF
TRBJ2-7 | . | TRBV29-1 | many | TGCAGCGTTGGGTTAAGCTACGAGCAGTACTTC | CSVGLSYEQYF
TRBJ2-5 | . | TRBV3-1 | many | TGTGCCAGCAGCCAAGTAGAGACCCAGTACTTC | CASSQVETQYF
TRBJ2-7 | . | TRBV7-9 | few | TGTGCCAGCAGCTTAGTCAGCCAGGGCGGAACCTACGAGCAGTACTTC | CASSLVSQGGTYEQYF
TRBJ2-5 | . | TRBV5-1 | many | TGCGCCAGCAGCTCACCGGGACTCCAAGAGACCCAGTACTTC | CASSSPGLQETQYF
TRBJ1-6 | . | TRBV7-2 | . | TGTGCCAGCAGCTTAGGCGGGACTGGGGCACCCCTCCACTTT | CASSLGGTGAPLHF
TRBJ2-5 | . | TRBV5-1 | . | TGCGCCAGCAGCTTCGCCGGAGTGGGCGAGACCCAGTACTTC | CASSFAGVGETQYF
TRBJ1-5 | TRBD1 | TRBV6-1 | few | TGTGCCAGCAGGGGGACAGTCAATCAGCCCCAGCATTTT | CASRGTVNQPQHF
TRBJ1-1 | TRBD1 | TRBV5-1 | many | TGCGCCAGCAGCTTGACAGGGGCCGCTGAAGCTTTCTTT | CASSLTGAAEAFF
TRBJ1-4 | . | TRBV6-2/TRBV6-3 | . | TGTGCCAGCAGTTACCAGAGGATTAATGAAAAACTGTTTTTT | CASSYQRINEKLFF
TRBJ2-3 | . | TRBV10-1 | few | TGCGCCAGCAGTGACCTATTCAGCACAGATACGCAGTATTTT | CASSDLFSTDTQYF
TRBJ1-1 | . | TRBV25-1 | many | TGTGCCAGCAGTGAATTGGGCACTGAAGCTTTCTTT | CASSELGTEAFF
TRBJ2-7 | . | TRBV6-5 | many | TGTGCCAGCCGGGGCGGGATCGACGAGCAGTACTTC | CASRGGIDEQYF
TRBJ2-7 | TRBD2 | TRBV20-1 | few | TGCAGTGTTGTTGGAGGGCGGGAGAACTACGAGCAGTACTTC | CSVVGGRENYEQYF
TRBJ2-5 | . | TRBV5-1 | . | TGCGCCAGCAGCTTGGCCTATCGGGGGTATGGAGAGACCCAGTACTTC | CASSLAYRGYGETQYF
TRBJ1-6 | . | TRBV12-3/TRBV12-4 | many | TGTGCCAGCAGTTTACTAGTGCCTTCACCCCTCCACTTT | CASSLLVPSPLHF
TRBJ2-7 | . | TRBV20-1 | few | TGCAGTGCTACCCCCCCCCTAACGGGGGCCTACGAGCAGTACTTC | CSATPPLTGAYEQYF
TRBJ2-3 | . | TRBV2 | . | TGTGCCAGCAGTGCAGAAGGGAACGCGGATACGCAGTATTTT | CASSAEGNADTQYF
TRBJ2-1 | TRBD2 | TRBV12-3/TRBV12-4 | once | TGTGCCAGCAGTTCCCCTAGCGGGAGGACCCAATACAATGAGCAGTTCTTC | CASSSPSGRTQYNEQFF
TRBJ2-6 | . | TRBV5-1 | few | TGCGCCAGCAGCCCTCGGATTGGGGGATCTGGGGCCAACGTCCTGACTTTC | CASSPRIGGSGANVLTF
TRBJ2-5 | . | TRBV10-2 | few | TGCGCCAGCAGTGAGTCGTTGAAGGATCCTAGGGAGACCCAGTACTTC | CASSESLKDPRETQYF
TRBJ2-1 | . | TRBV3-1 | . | TGTGCCAGCAACCAAGCAGGGTATGGTGGTGAGCAGTTCTTC | CASNQAGYGGEQFF
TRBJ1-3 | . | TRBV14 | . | TGTGCCAGCAGCCAAGACCTTTTTGCTGGAAACACCATATATTTT | CASSQDLFAGNTIYF
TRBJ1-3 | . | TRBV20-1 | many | TGCAGTGCTAGAGATAGGTGGACCATATATTTT | CSARDRWTIYF
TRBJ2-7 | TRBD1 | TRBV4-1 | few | TGCGCCAGCAGCCTTATCGGGACAGGGACAAACGAGCAGTACTTC | CASSLIGTGTNEQYF
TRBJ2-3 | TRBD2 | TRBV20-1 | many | TGCAGTGCTAGAGATCTTTTCGGAATAGCGGGAGTTGTAACCACAGATACGCAGTATTTT | CSARDLFGIAGVVTTDTQYF
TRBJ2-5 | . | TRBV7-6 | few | TGTGCCAGCAGCTTCAGGGTTCTGGAGGAGACCCAGTACTTC | CASSFRVLEETQYF
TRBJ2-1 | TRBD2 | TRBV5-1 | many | TGCGCCAGCAGCTTGGTGCTAGCGGGGATGACTGAGCAGTTCTTC | CASSLVLAGMTEQFF
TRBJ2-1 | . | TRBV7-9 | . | TGTGCCAGCAGCTTGGGCCCCAAGCAGTTCTTC | CASSLGPKQFF
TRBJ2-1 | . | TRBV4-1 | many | TGCGCCAGCAGCCAAGTCGGGTGGAATGAGCAGTTCTTC | CASSQVGWNEQFF
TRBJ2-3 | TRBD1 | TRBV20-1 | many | TGCAGTGCAGGACGGGACAGGGTCGCAGATACGCAGTATTTT | CSAGRDRVADTQYF
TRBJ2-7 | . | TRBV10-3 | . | TGTGCCATCAGTGAGACTGAGTTGAGCTCCTACGAGCAGTACTTC | CAISETELSSYEQYF
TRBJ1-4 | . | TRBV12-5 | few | TGTGCTAGTGGTTCGACCGATATTAATGAAAAACTGTTTTTT | CASGSTDINEKLFF
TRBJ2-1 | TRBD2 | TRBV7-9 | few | TGTGCCAGCAGCCCACCACTAGCGGGAGACGGTTTAAATGAGCAGTTCTTC | CASSPPLAGDGLNEQFF